This is a list of T cell receptor beta chains from one sample in a study of early T cells in non-severe SARS-CoV-2 infection. MiXCR, applied by TCRdb to the 5' RACE reads, yields one record per CDR3 protein. The sample contains 62,000 or so distinct CDR3 sequences, 7% to 9.5% of which appear only once. The source material was whole blood, sampled at baseline. These receptors came from an adult who was a healthcare worker with PCR-confirmed SARS-CoV-2 infection or an uninfected control (not recorded which). The CDR3 runs from the conserved cysteine through the conserved F or W. Each record gives: V gene, clone size, J gene, D gene, CDR3 protein, CDR3 DNA. D genes are given only for firm matches. Clone size is shown for a subset of rows, as once, few, many or a class of expanded clone.

>TRBV6-6|few|TRBJ1-2|-
CASSYSGVYGYTF
TGTGCCAGCAGTTACTCGGGGGTCTATGGCTACACCTTC
>TRBV20-1|few|TRBJ2-3|-
CGKPRGDTQYF
TGCGGAAAACCCAGAGGCGATACGCAGTATTTT
>TRBV4-1|-|TRBJ2-7|-
CASSGFPSYEQYF
TGCGCCAGCAGCGGCTTCCCCTCCTACGAGCAGTACTTC
>TRBV7-2|few|TRBJ2-7|TRBD1
CASSLYHPGTGEGYEQYF
TGTGCCAGCAGCTTATATCATCCGGGGACAGGGGAGGGATACGAGCAGTACTTC
>TRBV7-3|many|TRBJ2-7|TRBD1
CASSPIGDRVNEQYF
TGTGCCAGCAGCCCGATCGGGGACAGGGTAAACGAGCAGTACTTC
>TRBV20-1|many|TRBJ1-5|-
CSASLQLHQPQHF
TGCAGTGCTAGTCTCCAGCTTCATCAGCCCCAGCATTTT
>TRBV18|few|TRBJ2-3|-
CASSSFLGSGSTDTQYF
TGTGCCAGCTCATCGTTTCTCGGGAGCGGCAGCACAGATACGCAGTATTTT
>TRBV9|-|TRBJ2-5|-
CASSVQRAPETQYF
TGTGCCAGCAGCGTACAGAGAGCTCCAGAGACCCAGTACTTC
>TRBV12-3/TRBV12-4|-|TRBJ2-3|-
CASSTQGPTQYF
TGTGCCAGCAGTACGCAGGGGCCAACGCAGTATTTT
>TRBV15|few|TRBJ2-3|-
CATSRGMAATDTQYF
TGTGCCACCAGCAGAGGAATGGCAGCCACAGATACGCAGTATTTT
>TRBV19|once|TRBJ2-3|-
CASSLAGGDTQYF
TGTGCCAGCAGTCTCGCTGGTGGAGATACGCAGTATTTT
>TRBV7-3|many|TRBJ1-1|-
CASSPVGGGYTEAFF
TGTGCCAGCAGCCCCGTTGGGGGCGGGTATACTGAAGCTTTCTTT
>TRBV7-8|medium-sized|TRBJ2-5|-
CASSQFEYQETQYF
TGTGCCAGCAGCCAATTCGAGTACCAAGAGACCCAGTACTTC
>TRBV24-1|many|TRBJ1-1|-
CATSDYIQSSGAFF
TGTGCCACCAGTGATTATATACAGTCATCGGGGGCTTTCTTT
>TRBV6-5|-|TRBJ1-2|-
CASSRSPRAPYGYTF
TGTGCCAGCAGCCGTTCCCCCCGGGCCCCATATGGCTACACCTTC
>TRBV7-3|-|TRBJ2-2|-
CASSRAGATGELFF
TGTGCCTCATCGAGGGCAGGGGCCACCGGGGAGCTGTTTTTT
>TRBV5-1|-|TRBJ2-7|-
CASRRDMGYEQYF
TGCGCCAGCAGAAGGGACATGGGCTACGAGCAGTACTTC
>TRBV7-3|many|TRBJ2-5|-
CASSWGYGDQETQYF
TGTGCCAGCAGCTGGGGGTACGGGGACCAAGAGACCCAGTACTTC
>TRBV3-2|-|TRBJ2-2|-
CASSPPSWEPNTGELFF
TGTGCCAGCAGCCCGCCGTCATGGGAGCCGAACACCGGGGAGCTGTTTTTT
>TRBV5-5|many|TRBJ1-2|TRBD1
CASSWTGNGYTF
TGTGCCAGCAGCTGGACAGGGAATGGCTACACCTTC
>TRBV7-2|many|TRBJ1-2|TRBD1
CASRRQGTSYTF
TGTGCCAGCAGGCGACAGGGGACGAGCTACACCTTC
>TRBV7-9|few|TRBJ1-1|TRBD1
CASSLDAGGGEAFF
TGTGCCAGCAGCTTAGATGCAGGGGGAGGTGAAGCTTTCTTT
>TRBV7-9|-|TRBJ2-1|TRBD2
CAAPRRPSGSNEQFF
TGTGCCGCCCCCAGGCGGCCTAGCGGGAGTAATGAGCAGTTCTTC
>TRBV20-1|-|TRBJ1-2|-
CSARDPRRGSDYGYTF
TGCAGTGCTAGAGATCCTAGGAGAGGAAGTGACTATGGCTACACCTTC